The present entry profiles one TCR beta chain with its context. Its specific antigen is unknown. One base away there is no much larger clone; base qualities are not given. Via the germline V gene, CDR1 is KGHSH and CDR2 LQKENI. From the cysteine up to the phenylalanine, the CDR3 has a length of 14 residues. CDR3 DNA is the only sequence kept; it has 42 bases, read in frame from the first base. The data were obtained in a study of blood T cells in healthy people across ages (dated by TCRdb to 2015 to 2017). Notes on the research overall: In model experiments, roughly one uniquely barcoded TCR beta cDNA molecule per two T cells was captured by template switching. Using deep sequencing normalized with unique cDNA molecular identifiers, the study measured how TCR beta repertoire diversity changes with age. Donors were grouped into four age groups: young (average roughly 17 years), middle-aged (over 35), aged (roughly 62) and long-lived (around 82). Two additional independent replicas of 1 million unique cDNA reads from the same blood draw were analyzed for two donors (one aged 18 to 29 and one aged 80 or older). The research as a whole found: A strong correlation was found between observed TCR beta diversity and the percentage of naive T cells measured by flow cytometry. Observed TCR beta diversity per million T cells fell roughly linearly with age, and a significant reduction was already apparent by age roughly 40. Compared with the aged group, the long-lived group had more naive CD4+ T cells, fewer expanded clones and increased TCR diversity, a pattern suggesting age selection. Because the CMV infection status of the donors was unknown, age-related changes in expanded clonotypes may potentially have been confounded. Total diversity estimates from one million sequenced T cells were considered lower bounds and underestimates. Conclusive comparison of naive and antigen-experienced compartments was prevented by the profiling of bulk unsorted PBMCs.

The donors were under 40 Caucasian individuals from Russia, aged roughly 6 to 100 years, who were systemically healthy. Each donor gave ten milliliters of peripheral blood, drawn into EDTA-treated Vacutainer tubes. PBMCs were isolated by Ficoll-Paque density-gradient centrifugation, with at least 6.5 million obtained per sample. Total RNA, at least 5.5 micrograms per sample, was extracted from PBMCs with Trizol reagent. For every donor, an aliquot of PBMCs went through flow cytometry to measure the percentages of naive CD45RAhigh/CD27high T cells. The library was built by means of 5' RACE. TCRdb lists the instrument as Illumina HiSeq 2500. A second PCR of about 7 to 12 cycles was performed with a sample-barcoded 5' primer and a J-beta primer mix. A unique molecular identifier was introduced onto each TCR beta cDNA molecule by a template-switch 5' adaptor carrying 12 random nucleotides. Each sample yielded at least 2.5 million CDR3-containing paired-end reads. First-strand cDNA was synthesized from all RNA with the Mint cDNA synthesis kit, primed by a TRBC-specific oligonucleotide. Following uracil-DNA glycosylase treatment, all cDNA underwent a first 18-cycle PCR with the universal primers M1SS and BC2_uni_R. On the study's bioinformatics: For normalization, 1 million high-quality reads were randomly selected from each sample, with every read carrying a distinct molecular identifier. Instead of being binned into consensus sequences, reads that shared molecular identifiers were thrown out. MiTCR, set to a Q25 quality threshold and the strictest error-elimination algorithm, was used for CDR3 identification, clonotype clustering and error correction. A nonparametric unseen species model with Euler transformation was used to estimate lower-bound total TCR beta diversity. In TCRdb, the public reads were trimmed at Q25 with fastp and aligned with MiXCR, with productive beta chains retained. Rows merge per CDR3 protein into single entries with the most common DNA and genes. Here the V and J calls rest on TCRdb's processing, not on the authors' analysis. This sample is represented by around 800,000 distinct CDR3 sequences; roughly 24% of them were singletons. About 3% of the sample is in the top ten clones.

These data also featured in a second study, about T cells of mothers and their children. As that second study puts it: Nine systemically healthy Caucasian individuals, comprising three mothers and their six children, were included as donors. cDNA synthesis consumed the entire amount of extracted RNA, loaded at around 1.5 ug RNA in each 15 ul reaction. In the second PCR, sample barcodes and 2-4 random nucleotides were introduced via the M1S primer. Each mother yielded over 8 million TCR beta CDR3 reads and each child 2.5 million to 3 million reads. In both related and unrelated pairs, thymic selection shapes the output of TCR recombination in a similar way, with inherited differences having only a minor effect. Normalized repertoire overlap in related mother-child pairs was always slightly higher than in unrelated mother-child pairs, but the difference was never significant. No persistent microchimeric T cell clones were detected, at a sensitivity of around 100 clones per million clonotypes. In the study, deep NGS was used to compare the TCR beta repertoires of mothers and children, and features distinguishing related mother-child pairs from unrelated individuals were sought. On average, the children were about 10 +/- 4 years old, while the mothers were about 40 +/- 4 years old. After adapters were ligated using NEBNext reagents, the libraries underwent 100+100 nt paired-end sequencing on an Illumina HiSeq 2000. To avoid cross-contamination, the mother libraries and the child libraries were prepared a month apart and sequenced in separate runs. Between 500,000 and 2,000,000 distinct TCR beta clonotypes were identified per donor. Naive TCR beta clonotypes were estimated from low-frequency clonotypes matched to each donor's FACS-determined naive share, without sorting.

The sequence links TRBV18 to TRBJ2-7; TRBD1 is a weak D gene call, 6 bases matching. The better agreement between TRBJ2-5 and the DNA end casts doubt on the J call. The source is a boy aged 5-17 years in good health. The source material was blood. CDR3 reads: CASSPAGELETQYF. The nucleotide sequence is TGTGCCAGCTCACCAGCAGGGGAGCTAGAGACCCAGTACTTC.